This T cell receptor beta chain was retrieved from a study of Ad26.COV2.S vaccination and SARS-CoV-2 variants. Sequenced by immunoSEQ multiplex PCR; TCRdb stores in-frame clones only, minus some. Here the sample spans some 180,000 clones, 87% being singletons. The CDR3 has 14 residues. Germline V gene sequence: CDR1 LGHDT, CDR2 YNNKEL (reference sequence). The V end was cut by 2 bases, the J end by 4 bases, with 11 bases between. This receptor was obtained from a human donor who had recovered from COVID-19. Sample: peripheral blood, taken after recovery from COVID-19. The chain joins TRBV3-1 (or the pseudogene TRBV3-2) to TRBJ1-2; weak D call: TRBD1 (5 bases). The CDR3 nucleotides are TGTGCCAGCAGCCAACATGGGGGAGGCTATGGCTACACCTTC. As protein: CASSQHGGGYGYTF.